This T cell receptor beta chain was recovered during a study of cytomegalovirus exposure and HLA in healthy donors. Study findings and constraints: Earlier analysis yielded a pattern in which most TCR beta V segments were productive about 90% or about 30% of the time. The authors listed approximately 160 TCR beta chains as cytomegalovirus-associated.

In its sample, this clone was seen a few times. Its cognate antigen is unknown. Germline CDR1 and CDR2: MNHNY and SVGAGI (reference sequence). The CDR3 is 13 amino acids. Trimming removed 8 bases from V and 3 bases from J, with 13 bases in between. The primer mix had 60 Vbeta and 13 Jbeta primers. Per the original data handling: In a later analysis, roughly 11 million of around 75 million unique beta chains occurred in at least two donors. Using immunoSEQ multiplex PCR, the repertoire was profiled, and TCRdb retains in-frame clones only, with some absent. V and J calls and clone size follow that table, whereas D and trimming were derived from the DNA. Of tens of thousands of clones listed, around 78% were seen once; the top ten hold over 4.5%.

This clonotype originated in a man aged 18-30 years in good health and CMV-seropositive. The sample consisted of PBMCs. The gene calls are TRBV6-6 and TRBJ1-1; a weak D match, TRBD1 (5 bases). Here the CDR3 DNA reads TGTGCCAGCGGGGAGGGGCGCGACACTGAAGCTTTCTTT. Protein sequence: CASGEGRDTEAFF.